The rows below give T cell receptor beta chains drawn from one sample of a study of beta chain features in type 1 diabetes. Profiled with immunoSEQ multiplex PCR; TCRdb holds only in-frame clones, not every one. The table includes around 280,000 clones, over 12% detected once. The specimen sequenced was naive CD4+ T cells from blood. Receptor source: a man aged 18 to 29 with type 1 diabetes. Each CDR3 is given with its conserved first and last residue. D genes are given only for firm matches. Clone sizes are given selectively: once, few, many, or a class where the clone is expanded.

CDR3 length,J gene,D gene,V gene,clone size,CDR3 protein,CDR3 DNA
12,TRBJ2-1,NA,TRBV2,few,CASSGGRTPQFF,TGTGCCAGCAGTGGTGGTAGGACTCCCCAGTTCTTC
11,TRBJ2-1,NA,TRBV6-5,NA,CASRSYNEQFF,TGTGCCAGCAGATCATACAATGAGCAGTTCTTC
13,TRBJ2-1,NA,TRBV11-2,NA,CASSLEFYNEQFF,TGTGCCAGCAGCCTGGAGTTCTACAATGAGCAGTTCTTC
15,TRBJ1-5,TRBD1,TRBV7-2,few,CASSPSTGGNQPQHF,TGTGCCAGCAGCCCGTCGACAGGGGGCAATCAGCCCCAGCATTTT
15,TRBJ1-3,NA,TRBV30,few,CAWSTGSPTRNTIYF,TGTGCCTGGAGTACAGGGTCCCCGACACGAAACACCATATATTTT
13,TRBJ1-2,NA,TRBV28,NA,CASSTGSFRGYTF,TGTGCCAGCAGTACAGGGTCGTTCCGTGGCTACACCTTC
12,TRBJ1-6,NA,TRBV18,NA,CASSPPGSPLHF,TGTGCCAGCTCACCCCCGGGTTCACCCCTCCACTTT
13,TRBJ2-5,NA,TRBV7-9,few,CASSSRTQETQYF,TGTGCCAGCAGCTCCCGCACACAAGAGACCCAGTACTTC
13,TRBJ2-7,NA,TRBV7-2,NA,CASGSGSSYEQYF,TGTGCCAGCGGGTCAGGGTCTTCCTACGAGCAGTACTTC
15,TRBJ2-2,NA,TRBV7-9,NA,CASSLWAPRVGELFF,TGTGCCAGCAGCTTATGGGCGCCCCGCGTCGGGGAGCTGTTTTTT
15,TRBJ1-2,NA,TRBV9,NA,CASSVGPGQNYGYTF,TGTGCCAGCAGCGTAGGCCCAGGGCAGAACTATGGCTACACCTTC
13,TRBJ1-2,NA,TRBV6-6,NA,CASSYSGGYGYTF,TGTGCCAGCAGTTACTCGGGGGGCTATGGCTACACCTTC
13,TRBJ2-7,NA,TRBV14,NA,CASSPALQGEQYF,TGTGCCAGCAGCCCCGCTCTCCAGGGCGAGCAGTACTTC
14,TRBJ1-2,NA,TRBV5-4,NA,CASSGTKWDYGYTF,TGTGCCAGCAGCGGGACTAAATGGGACTATGGCTACACCTTC
18,TRBJ2-3,TRBD2,TRBV5-1,NA,CASSLYWTSGGGTDTQYF,TGCGCCAGCAGTCTATACTGGACTAGCGGGGGGGGCACAGATACGCAGTATTTT
14,TRBJ1-1,NA,TRBV7-2,few,CASSDRRGNTEAFF,TGTGCCAGCAGCGACCGAAGAGGGAACACTGAAGCTTTCTTT
14,TRBJ2-7,NA,TRBV4-3,few,CASSSSLGPYEQYF,TGCGCCAGCAGCTCCAGTCTGGGCCCCTACGAGCAGTACTTC
15,TRBJ1-6,NA,TRBV7-2,NA,CASSPQGLYNSPLHF,TGTGCCAGCAGCCCACAGGGCCTCTATAATTCACCCCTCCACTTT
13,TRBJ2-7,TRBD2,TRBV28,NA,CASELAVTYEQYF,TGTGCCAGCGAACTAGCGGTGACCTACGAGCAGTACTTC
15,TRBJ2-6,NA,TRBV7-9,NA,CASTMAARGANVLTF,TGTGCCAGCACCATGGCGGCGCGCGGGGCCAACGTCCTGACTTTC
15,TRBJ1-4,NA,TRBV7-2,few,CASSFSIQTNEKLFF,TGTGCCAGCAGCTTTAGTATACAGACTAATGAAAAACTGTTTTTT
14,TRBJ2-5,NA,TRBV5-1,NA,CASSLGHTQETQYF,TGCGCCAGCAGCTTAGGACATACTCAAGAGACCCAGTACTTC
14,TRBJ1-1,TRBD1,TRBV5-4,few,CASSWDRGGTEAFF,TGTGCCAGCAGCTGGGACAGGGGCGGAACTGAAGCTTTCTTT
17,TRBJ2-3,TRBD2,TRBV14,NA,CASSPLQAGGRADTQYF,TGTGCCAGCAGCCCCCTCCAAGCGGGAGGACGTGCAGATACGCAGTATTTT
18,TRBJ2-6,TRBD2,TRBV9,NA,CASSVARSGTSGANVLTF,TGTGCCAGCAGCGTAGCCCGGAGCGGGACCTCTGGGGCCAACGTCCTGACTTTC
13,TRBJ1-1,TRBD1,TRBV25-1,few,CASSRTGNTEAFF,TGTGCCAGCAGCAGGACAGGGAACACTGAAGCTTTCTTT
15,TRBJ2-5,TRBD2,TRBV30,NA,CAWTPERGGMRTQYF,TGTGCCTGGACGCCTGAGCGGGGGGGCATGAGGACCCAGTACTTC
12,TRBJ2-7,NA,TRBV2,NA,CASRDSHYEQYF,TGTGCCAGCAGGGACAGTCACTACGAGCAGTACTTC
16,TRBJ2-3,NA,TRBV7-2,NA,CASSLRSGRPTDTQYF,TGTGCCAGCAGCCTCAGATCAGGAAGACCCACAGATACGCAGTATTTT
14,TRBJ1-2,TRBD1,TRBV28,once,CASSLAGQGYGYTF,TGTGCCAGCAGTTTAGCAGGACAGGGGTATGGCTACACCTTC
15,TRBJ2-5,NA,TRBV7-9,NA,CASSPSFLQKETQYF,TGTGCCAGCAGCCCTAGTTTTCTCCAAAAAGAGACCCAGTACTTC
16,TRBJ2-1,TRBD2,TRBV18,few,CASSPQGVSGRIEQFF,TGTGCCAGCTCACCACAGGGAGTTAGCGGGAGAATTGAGCAGTTCTTC
16,TRBJ2-1,NA,TRBV30,few,CAWRGLAAHSYNEQFF,TGTGCCTGGAGGGGCCTAGCCGCACACTCCTACAATGAGCAGTTCTTC
14,TRBJ2-5,NA,TRBV7-9,few,CASSLLTGQETQYF,TGTGCCAGCAGCTTACTGACAGGCCAAGAGACCCAGTACTTC
14,TRBJ2-7,TRBD1,TRBV10-1,few,CASSEGTGPREQYF,TGCGCCAGCAGTGAGGGGACAGGGCCTCGCGAGCAGTACTTC
13,TRBJ1-2,NA,TRBV2,few,CAAEGAGRYGYTF,TGTGCAGCAGAGGGAGCGGGACGTTATGGCTACACCTTC
16,TRBJ2-7,NA,TRBV21-1,few,CASSKARERGRIEQYF,TGTGCCAGCAGCAAAGCGAGGGAAAGGGGGCGAATTGAGCAGTACTTC
14,TRBJ2-2,TRBD1,TRBV29-1,NA,CSAPDRVLAGELFF,TGCAGCGCCCCGGACAGGGTACTAGCCGGGGAGCTGTTTTTT
14,TRBJ1-5,NA,TRBV19,NA,CASQTTGRNQPQHF,TGTGCCAGTCAAACGACAGGTCGAAATCAGCCCCAGCATTTT
16,TRBJ2-7,TRBD2,TRBV6-5,NA,CASSLGLAGGAYEQYF,TGTGCCAGCAGTTTGGGGCTAGCGGGCGGCGCCTACGAGCAGTACTTC
13,TRBJ1-2,NA,TRBV30,few,CAWSVRGGAGYTF,TGTGCCTGGAGTGTACGAGGGGGAGCTGGCTACACCTTC